Below are 22 T cell receptor beta chains sequenced from a single sample in a study of blood T cell repertoires in COVID-19. Profiled with immunoSEQ multiplex PCR; TCRdb holds only in-frame clones, not every one. The sample shows under 300,000 clones, 86% of them seen only once. The sequenced sample was peripheral blood. Receptor source: an elderly man with acute or convalescent COVID-19.

The J gene is TRBJ2-5, the V gene TRBV5-5, with D perhaps TRBD1 (6 bases). The CDR3 has 16 residues. With 5 bases removed from V and 2 bases from J, the gap between germline ends came to 19 bases. Germline V gives CDR1 SGHKS, CDR2 YYEKEE (reference sequence). CDR3 residues: CASSSTGQRGQETQYF. CDR3 in DNA: TGTGCCAGCAGTTCGACTGGGCAGAGGGGGCAAGAGACCCAGTACTTC.

Written as DNA, the CDR3 is TGCAGTGCTAGTTCAGGAGAGACCCAGTACTTC. Its protein product is CSASSGETQYF. The chain recombines TRBV20-1 with TRBJ2-5, with D unclear. Looked up from germline, CDR1 is DFQATT and CDR2 is SNEGSKA (reference sequence). Trimming took 3 bases from V and 4 from J, leaving 6 bases between them. The CDR3 length is 11 residues.

This clone was seen only once. This chain joins TRBV5-1 and TRBJ2-1, with TRBD2 matching over 10 bases. The CDR3 sequence is 13 residues long. Germline loops: CDR1 SGHRS, CDR2 YFSETQ. The J segment lost 14 bases and the V segment lost 3 bases, leaving 8 bases of the junction unmatched. The CDR3 sequence is CASSSWTSGGKFF. The CDR3 bases are TGCGCCAGCAGCTCTTGGACTAGCGGTGGGAAGTTCTTC.

The gene calls are TRBV28 and TRBJ2-4, with 9 bases lining up with TRBD2. The CDR3 sequence is 15 residues long. Trimming removed 5 bases from V and 9 bases from J; junction bases left unmatched: 11. The germline V gene has CDR1 MDHEN and CDR2 SYDVKM. The CDR3 reads CASSPGVAGVAIQYF. CDR3 DNA sequence: TGTGCCAGCAGTCCCGGGGTAGCGGGAGTGGCCATTCAGTACTTC. The full variable domain, its missing parts supplied by reference TRBV28 and TRBJ2-4, is DVKVTQSSRYLVKRTGEKVFLECVQDMDHENMFWYRQDPGLGLRLIYFSYDVKMKEKGDIPEGYSVSREKKERFSLILESASTNQTSMYLCASSPGVAGVAIQYFGAGTRLSVL.

The CDR3 spells CSVSGTGANTGELFF. The CDR3 DNA reads TGCAGCGTCTCCGGGACAGGGGCGAACACCGGGGAGCTGTTTTTT. The J gene is TRBJ2-2, the V gene TRBV29-1, with 10 nucleotides matching TRBD1. CDR1 and CDR2 (germline): SQVTM, ANQGSEA. The J segment lost 0 bases and the V segment lost 6 bases, leaving 4 bases of the junction unmatched. This CDR3 is built from 15 residues.

This chain joins TRBV10-2 and TRBJ1-2; 9 positions match TRBD1. V gave up 4 bases and J gave up 4 bases; unmatched junction bases: 4. The CDR3 is 14 amino acids. Germline V gene lookup returns CDR1 WSHSY and CDR2 SAAADI. The CDR3: CASSGEGQGYGYTF. Here the CDR3 DNA reads TGCGCCAGCAGTGGAGAGGGACAGGGCTATGGCTACACCTTC.

V usage is TRBV9 and J usage is TRBJ2-1, with TRBD2 matching over 10 bases. The CDR3 spans 14 residues. Unmatched junction bases numbered 6, after V lost 8 bases and J lost 4 bases. Germline V gives CDR1 SGDLS, CDR2 YYNGEE. The CDR3 region is CASQREGQYNEQFF. CDR3 nucleotides: TGTGCCAGTCAGCGGGAGGGCCAATACAATGAGCAGTTCTTC.

This clone showed up just once. This sequence joins TRBV4-3 and TRBJ2-7; 7 bases match TRBD2. The V gene's germline CDR1 is LGHNA and CDR2 YSLEER. This CDR3 region has 15 residues. Losses at the gene ends were 5 bases for V and 3 bases for J; bases not matched to a gene: 10. The DNA of the CDR3 is TGCGCCAGCAGCACGGAACCGGGGGAGGGCTACGAGCAGTACTTC. Protein: CASSTEPGEGYEQYF.

The rearrangement links TRBV11-3 to TRBJ2-7; the match to TRBD2 covers 11 bases. This CDR3 comprises 14 residues. Germline trimming cut 3 bases from V and 4 bases from J; bases unmatched to any gene: 2. CDR1 is SGHNT and CDR2 is YENEEA in the germline V gene. CDR3 DNA sequence: TGTGCCAGCAGCTTTAGGACTAGCGGGTACGAGCAGTACTTC. It encodes CASSFRTSGYEQYF.

With regard to this clone: Other nucleotide sequences in the sample specify the same CDR3. The V and J genes are TRBV5-1 and TRBJ1-6, with no clear D. CDR1 and CDR2 (germline): SGHRS, YFSETQ. V lost 4 bases, J lost 6 bases, and 11 bases lay in between. This CDR3 has 14 amino acids. For the CDR3, the DNA is TGCGCCAGCAGCCTGGGTGAGAGTAATTCACCCCTCCACTTT. Translation gives CASSLGESNSPLHF.

This chain links TRBV6-2 or TRBV6-3 with TRBJ2-7; 11 nucleotides agree with TRBD2. Per the germline V gene, CDR1 is MNHEY and CDR2 is SVGEGT. The V gene end was trimmed by 2 bases and the J gene end by 0 bases; junction bases not matched to a gene: 12. The CDR3 extends over 19 amino acids. The CDR3 is CASSYGLAGLGLYSYEQYF. Written as DNA, the CDR3 is TGTGCCAGCAGTTACGGACTAGCGGGCCTGGGCCTTTACTCCTACGAGCAGTACTTC.

This rearrangement joins TRBV6-2 or TRBV6-3 to TRBJ2-1; D is undetermined. The ends were cut back, 4 bases at V and 8 bases at J, with 6 bases in the middle. The CDR3 is made up of 11 amino acids. The germline gives CDR1 MNHEY, CDR2 SVGEGT. The CDR3 spells CASSSQDEQFF. DNA for the CDR3: TGTGCCAGCAGTTCCCAGGATGAGCAGTTCTTC.

This chain joins TRBV9 and TRBJ1-1, with no clear D. CDR1 and CDR2 (germline): SGDLS, YYNGEE. The V end lost 4 bases, the J end lost 2 bases, and 9 bases lay between the germline ends. CDR3 length: 13 amino acids. The CDR3 DNA sequence: TGTGCCAGCAGCCCAGATATAAACACTGAAGCTTTCTTT. This gives the protein CASSPDINTEAFF.

The gene calls are TRBV28 and TRBJ1-1; 10 bases agree with TRBD1. Trimming at V came to 6 bases and at J to 7 bases, leaving 8 bases not matched to a gene. The CDR3 has 14 amino acids. Germline loops: CDR1 MDHEN, CDR2 SYDVKM. CDR3 sequence (DNA): TGTGCCAGCAGAAGACAGGGGGCTACCTTTGAAGCTTTCTTT. Protein sequence: CASRRQGATFEAFF.

This chain uses TRBV4-3 with TRBJ2-3, with 14 bases aligning to TRBD2. Germline V CDR1 and CDR2: LGHNA, YSLEER. V shed 4 bases and J 2 bases; nucleotides not matched to a gene: 5. This CDR3 comprises 17 residues. CDR3 nucleotide sequence: TGCGCCAGCAGCCCTCAGGGACTAGCGGGGGACACAGATACGCAGTATTTT. This sequence encodes CASSPQGLAGDTDTQYF.

The chain is built from TRBV10-2 and TRBJ2-7; no firm D call. The V end was cut by 3 bases, the J end by 0 bases, with 9 bases between. The CDR3 is 14 residues long. Germline CDR1 and CDR2: WSHSY and SAAADI. The DNA of the CDR3 is TGCGCCAGCAGTGATACATCTCGCTCCTACGAGCAGTACTTC. This encodes CASSDTSRSYEQYF.

The gene calls are TRBV28 and TRBJ2-7; unclear D gene. Germline values: CDR1 MDHEN, CDR2 SYDVKM. The V gene lost 3 bases and the J gene lost 2 bases, with 11 bases spanning the gap. CDR3 length: 14 amino acids. The CDR3: CASSLGSPAYEQYF. The CDR3 nucleotides are TGTGCCAGCAGTTTGGGCAGCCCAGCCTACGAGCAGTACTTC.

The chain has TRBV7-2 and TRBJ1-2, with a possible D match to TRBD1 (6 bases). From germline, CDR1 is SGHTA and CDR2 FQGNSA. V shed 5 bases and J shed 4 bases, with 17 bases lying between them. This CDR3 contains 15 residues. CDR3 amino acids: CASSPRTALLYGYTF. The CDR3 nucleotides read TGTGCCAGCAGCCCCCGGACAGCTTTACTCTATGGCTACACCTTC.

CDR3 residues: CASSSGGRVQFF. As DNA, the CDR3 is TGTGCCAGCAGTTCTGGGGGCAGGGTGCAGTTCTTC. The chain employs TRBV28 and TRBJ2-1; weak D call: TRBD1 (6 bases). This CDR3 has 12 residues. Germline V lookup: CDR1 MDHEN, CDR2 SYDVKM. The ends were cut back, 4 bases at V and 12 bases at J, with 13 bases in the middle. The full variable domain, its missing parts supplied by reference TRBV28 and TRBJ2-1, is DVKVTQSSRYLVKRTGEKVFLECVQDMDHENMFWYRQDPGLGLRLIYFSYDVKMKEKGDIPEGYSVSREKKERFSLILESASTNQTSMYLCASSSGGRVQFFGPGTRLTVL.

This chain uses TRBV19 with TRBJ2-7; weak D call: TRBD2 (6 bases). Germline-derived CDR1 and CDR2 are LNHDA and SQIVND (reference sequence). The CDR3 runs 13 residues. V was pared by 4 bases and J by 7 bases, with 14 bases between. This CDR3 reads CASSTKVGGEQYF. CDR3 nucleotide sequence: TGTGCCAGTAGTACTAAAGTTGGAGGGGAGCAGTACTTC. The whole variable domain, remainder taken from reference TRBV19 and TRBJ2-7, is DGGITQSPKYLFRKEGQNVTLSCEQNLNHDAMYWYRQDPGQGLRLIYYSQIVNDFQKGDIAEGYSVSREKKESFPLTVTSAQKNPTAFYLCASSTKVGGEQYFGPGTRLTVT.

Regarding this clone: The junction shows a germline mismatch at one end, possibly a read error. The chain joins TRBV12-3 or TRBV12-4 to TRBJ1-1, with no clear D. The CDR3 runs to 12 residues. The CDR3 loop reads CATTLPGAEAFF. DNA of the CDR3: TGTGCCACTACACTTCCGGGAGCTGAGGCTTTCTTT.

J is TRBJ1-2 and V is TRBV6-1, with 7 bases aligning to TRBD1. This CDR3 spans 14 amino acids. Germline V gives CDR1 MNHNS, CDR2 SASEGT. The V segment lost 1 base and the J segment 4 bases; nucleotides outside the gene matches: 3. The CDR3 DNA reads TGTGCCAGCAGTGAAGGGACAGGCCCCTATGGCTACACCTTC. It translates to CASSEGTGPYGYTF.